Listed below are T cell receptor beta chains from one sample, sequenced in a study of T cell repertoires in cytomegalovirus infection. Antigen specificity for these receptors is unknown. TCRdb re-analysed the reads in MiXCR, keeping a single row per CDR3 protein. Of about 830,000 distinct CDR3 sequences listed, around a third were seen once; the top ten hold 12%. Here the sequenced sample was cultured CD8+ T cells from PBMCs, taken from culture after CMV antigen stimulation. The receptor source for this set is a human donor in good health (CMV status not recorded). Some clones in this sample may be carry-over from other donors' samples. Each CDR3 is given with its conserved first and last residue. The D gene is left open where the match is weak. Some rows mark clone size as missing; the rest say once, few, many or name a class of expanded clone.

D	V	J	size	DNA	CDR3
-	TRBV29-1	TRBJ1-2	-	TGCAGCGTTACCTCGGACACAAATCTCTATGGCTACACCTTC	CSVTSDTNLYGYTF
-	TRBV7-9	TRBJ1-1	-	TGTGCCAGCAGCACGATAGACCACCTCACTGAAGCTTTCTTT	CASSTIDHLTEAFF
TRBD1	TRBV6-2/TRBV6-3	TRBJ1-5	-	TGTGCCAGCAGTGCCCGGGACAGGGGTTGGAATCAGCCCCAGCATTTT	CASSARDRGWNQPQHF
TRBD1	TRBV28	TRBJ2-2	-	TGTGCCAGCAGTTCTAGACAGGGGACCATGAAACAATTTCGGAGGGAGCTGTTTTTT	CASSSRQGTMKQFRRELFF
-	TRBV7-3	TRBJ2-1	few	TGTGCCAGCAGCTTAAGTGAGAGGGGGTCCAGGGATGAGCAGTTCTTC	CASSLSERGSRDEQFF
-	TRBV7-4	TRBJ2-1	few	TGTGCCAGCAGACCACCGGGGCCGAACAATGAGCAGTTCTTC	CASRPPGPNNEQFF
-	TRBV15	TRBJ1-2	few	TGTGCCACCAGCATCGGAGGCGGGGTGCCGGACCTCTATGGCTACACCTTC	CATSIGGGVPDLYGYTF
-	TRBV20-1	TRBJ2-3	-	TGCAGTGCTAGAGTGTCCGCCCCCATCACGCAGTATTTT	CSARVSAPITQYF
-	TRBV6-5	TRBJ1-2	few	TGTGCCAGCAGTTACTCTGGACAGCCTAGCTATGGCTACACCTTC	CASSYSGQPSYGYTF
TRBD2	TRBV4-2	TRBJ2-3	-	TGTGCCAGCAGCCAAGTCGGGCGGGGGGGCACAGATACGCAGTATTTT	CASSQVGRGGTDTQYF
TRBD2	TRBV7-3	TRBJ2-1	many	TGTGCCAGCAGCCCCTCCACTAGCGTACCCTACAATGAGCAGTTCTTC	CASSPSTSVPYNEQFF
-	TRBV10-1	TRBJ1-2	few	TGCGCCAGCAGCCCCGGCAGGCCAATTAACTATGGCTACACCTTC	CASSPGRPINYGYTF
-	TRBV19	TRBJ2-5	-	TGTGCCAGCGGACAGCAAGAGACCCAGTACTTC	CASGQQETQYF
TRBD2	TRBV20-1	TRBJ2-5	few	TGCAGTGCTAGAGAACTTAGCGGGGGGATAAAGACCCAGTACTTC	CSARELSGGIKTQYF
-	TRBV4-1	TRBJ1-1	-	TGCGCCAGCAGCCTCAAGGGGGGAGGGAACACTGAAGCTTTCTTT	CASSLKGGGNTEAFF
-	TRBV6-2/TRBV6-3	TRBJ1-1	-	-	CASTYTFGTEAFF
-	TRBV7-2	TRBJ2-4	many	TGTGCCAGCAGCTTCGAGGGGGGGTCAAAAAACATTCAGTACTTC	CASSFEGGSKNIQYF
TRBD1	TRBV10-3	TRBJ2-7	-	TGTGCCATCAGTGAGGAACAGGGGCCCTACGAGCAGTACTTC	CAISEEQGPYEQYF
TRBD1	TRBV6-1	TRBJ1-4	-	TGTGCCAGCAGCGTGACAGGGGATCTCAGGGATAATGAAAAACTGTTTTTT	CASSVTGDLRDNEKLFF
TRBD2	TRBV6-1	TRBJ2-1	-	TGTGCCAGCAGTGTTAGTAGCGGGGGGGCTCCTTTGTTTAATGAGCAGTTCTTC	CASSVSSGGAPLFNEQFF
TRBD2	TRBV10-3	TRBJ2-3	-	TGTGCCATCAGTCAAACGATAGCGGGGGGGTTCACAGATACGCAGTATTTT	CAISQTIAGGFTDTQYF
TRBD1	TRBV7-8	TRBJ2-2	many	TGTGCCAGCAGTCGGACAGGGGGCAACACCGGGGAGCTGTTTTTT	CASSRTGGNTGELFF
-	TRBV7-9	TRBJ1-2	few	TGTGCCAGCAGCCCGACAGGAGAAAACTATGGCTACACCTTC	CASSPTGENYGYTF
-	TRBV27	TRBJ2-4	few	TGTGCCAGCAGTTTATCGTTGCAGGTGGGGGAAAACATTCAGTACTTC	CASSLSLQVGENIQYF
-	TRBV7-8	TRBJ2-3	many	TGTGCCAGCAGCGGCCGAACAGATACGCAGTATTTT	CASSGRTDTQYF
TRBD2	TRBV7-2	TRBJ2-3	many	TGTGCCAGCAGCTTAAACGGGGGGGCCTTTCCAGATACGCAGTATTTT	CASSLNGGAFPDTQYF
TRBD1	TRBV28	TRBJ2-5	many	TGTGCCAGCAGTCCCCTCCCATGGACAGGGGCCCGAATATGGTACTTC	CASSPLPWTGARIWYF
-	TRBV28	TRBJ1-1	-	TGTGCCAGCAGTTTACAGGGGCTCACTGAAGCTTTCTTT	CASSLQGLTEAFF
-	TRBV7-9	TRBJ2-2	few	TGTGCCAGCAGCTCGCCCCCGACAGAGAACACCGGGGAGCTGTTTTTT	CASSSPPTENTGELFF
-	TRBV7-8	TRBJ1-1	many	TGTGCCAGCAGCTTAGCGAGGAAGGGTGGCACTGAAGCTTTCTTT	CASSLARKGGTEAFF
-	TRBV2	TRBJ2-7	-	TGTGCCAGCAGTGAAGAAACCGGGACAAAAGCCTACGAGCAGTACTTC	CASSEETGTKAYEQYF
-	TRBV7-8	TRBJ1-5	few	TGTGCCAGCAGCTTATCAGCCCGGCAGAATCAGCCCCAGCATTTT	CASSLSARQNQPQHF
-	TRBV27	TRBJ1-1	many	TGTGCCAGCAGTTTATTCGGGGACACTGAAGCTTTCTTT	CASSLFGDTEAFF
-	TRBV27	TRBJ1-1	-	TGTGCCAGCAGTTTATCGGGGGCATACCAAGAAGCTTTCTTT	CASSLSGAYQEAFF
-	TRBV27	TRBJ2-3	-	TGTGCCAGCAGTTTCAGGGGTCCCCCAGATACGCAGTATTTT	CASSFRGPPDTQYF
-	TRBV4-3	TRBJ1-1	-	TGCGCCAGCAGCCAAGGGCCTAGTCCTACTGAAGCTTTCTTT	CASSQGPSPTEAFF
-	TRBV27	TRBJ1-5	few	TGTGCCAGCAGAACCGGACTGAACAATCAGCCCCAGCATTTT	CASRTGLNNQPQHF
-	TRBV13	TRBJ1-1	-	TGTGCCAGCAGCTTATATAACACCGGGACTGAAGCTTTCTTT	CASSLYNTGTEAFF
TRBD2	TRBV7-2	TRBJ2-3	-	TGTGCCAGCAGCTTTCTAGCGGTCAACACAGATACGCAGTATTTT	CASSFLAVNTDTQYF
-	TRBV27	TRBJ1-1	-	TGTGCCAGCACCCATGGAGGGTTAGGTGAAGCTTTCTTT	CASTHGGLGEAFF
-	TRBV10-3	TRBJ1-6	few	TGTGCCATCAGTGGGTTGCAAAAAAATTCACCCCTCCACTTT	CAISGLQKNSPLHF
TRBD1	TRBV24-1	TRBJ1-2	-	TGTGTCACCAGTGGGCTCACAGGGGCGAATGGCTACACCTTC	CVTSGLTGANGYTF
-	TRBV27	TRBJ2-5	many	TGTGCCAGCAGTCGGGGGCCTCAAGAGACCCAGTACTTC	CASSRGPQETQYF
-	TRBV2	TRBJ1-1	-	TGTGTCAGCAGTGGCACTGAAGCTTTCTTT	CVSSGTEAFF
-	TRBV4-1	TRBJ2-3	-	TGCGCCAGCAGCCATAGTGTTTTGGACACAGATACGCAGTATTTT	CASSHSVLDTDTQYF
-	TRBV7-2	TRBJ1-1	-	TGTGCCAGCAGCTTAGCCCACGGACAAAGCACTGAAGCTTTCTTT	CASSLAHGQSTEAFF
TRBD1	TRBV4-1	TRBJ1-2	-	TGCGCCAGCAGCCCCTTCGAGGGGACAGCCGGCTATGGCTACACCTTC	CASSPFEGTAGYGYTF
-	TRBV3-1	TRBJ1-4	once	TGTGCCAGCAGGCGGGCACGAAATGAAAAACTGTTTTTT	CASRRARNEKLFF
-	TRBV5-6	TRBJ1-2	-	TGTGCCAGCAGCGGCACAGGGATGGGCTACACCTTC	CASSGTGMGYTF
TRBD1	TRBV7-6	TRBJ2-2	-	TGTGCCAGCAGCTACGAAACCGGGACAGGAGTATTCGCGAACACCGGGGAGCTGTTTTTT	CASSYETGTGVFANTGELFF
-	TRBV5-4	TRBJ2-5	-	TGTGCCAGCACCCGAGGGGGAGAAGAGACCCAGTACTTC	CASTRGGEETQYF
-	TRBV27	TRBJ2-2	few	TGTGCCAGCAGCCGTGATAGCTACACCGGGGAGCTGTTTTTT	CASSRDSYTGELFF
-	TRBV2	TRBJ2-7	few	TGTGCCAGCAGAGGACAAGCTGGGTACTTC	CASRGQAGYF
-	TRBV7-6	TRBJ2-3	-	TGTGCCAGCAGCTTAGATAGGGCCACCACAGATACGCAGTATTTT	CASSLDRATTDTQYF